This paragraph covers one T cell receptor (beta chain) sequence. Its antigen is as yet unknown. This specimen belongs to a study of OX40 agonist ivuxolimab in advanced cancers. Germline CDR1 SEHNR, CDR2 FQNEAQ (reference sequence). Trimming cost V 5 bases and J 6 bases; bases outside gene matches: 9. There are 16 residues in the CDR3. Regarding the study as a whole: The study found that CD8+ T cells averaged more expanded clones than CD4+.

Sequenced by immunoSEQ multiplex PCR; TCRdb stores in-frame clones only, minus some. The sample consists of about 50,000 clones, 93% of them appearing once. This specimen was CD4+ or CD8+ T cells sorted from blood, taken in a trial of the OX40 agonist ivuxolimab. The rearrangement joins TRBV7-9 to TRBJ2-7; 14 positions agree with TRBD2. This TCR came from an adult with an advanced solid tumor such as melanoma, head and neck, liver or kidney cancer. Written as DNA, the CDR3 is TGTGCCAGCAGCCCGCCGGGACTAGCGGGAGTGTCCGAGCAGTACTTC. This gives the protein CASSPPGLAGVSEQYF.